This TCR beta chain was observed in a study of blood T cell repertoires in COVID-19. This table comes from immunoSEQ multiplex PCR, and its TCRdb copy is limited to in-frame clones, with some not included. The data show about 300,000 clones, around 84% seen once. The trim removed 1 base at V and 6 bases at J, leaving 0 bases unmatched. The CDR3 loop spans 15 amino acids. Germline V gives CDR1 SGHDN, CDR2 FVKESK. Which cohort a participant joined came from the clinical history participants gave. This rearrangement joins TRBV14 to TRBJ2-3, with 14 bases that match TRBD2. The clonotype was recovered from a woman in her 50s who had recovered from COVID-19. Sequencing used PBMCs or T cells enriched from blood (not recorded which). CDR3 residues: CASSQGTSGRDTQYF. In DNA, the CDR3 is TGTGCCAGCAGCCAAGGGACTAGCGGGAGGGATACGCAGTATTTT.